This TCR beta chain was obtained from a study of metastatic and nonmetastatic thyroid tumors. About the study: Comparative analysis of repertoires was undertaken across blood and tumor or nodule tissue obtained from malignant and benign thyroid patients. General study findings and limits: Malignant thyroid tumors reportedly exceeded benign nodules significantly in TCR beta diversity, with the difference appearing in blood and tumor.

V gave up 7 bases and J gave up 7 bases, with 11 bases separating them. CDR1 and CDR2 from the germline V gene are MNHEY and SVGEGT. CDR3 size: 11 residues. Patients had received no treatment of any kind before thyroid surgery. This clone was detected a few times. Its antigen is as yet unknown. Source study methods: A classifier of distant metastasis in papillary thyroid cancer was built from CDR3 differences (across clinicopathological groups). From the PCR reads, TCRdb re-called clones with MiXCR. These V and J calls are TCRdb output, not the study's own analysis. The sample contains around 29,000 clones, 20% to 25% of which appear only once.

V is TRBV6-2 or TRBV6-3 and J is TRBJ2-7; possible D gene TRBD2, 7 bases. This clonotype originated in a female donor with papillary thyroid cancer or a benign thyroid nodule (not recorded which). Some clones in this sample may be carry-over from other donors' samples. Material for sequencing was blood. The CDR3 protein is CASTRGGEQYF. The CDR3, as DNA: TGTGCCAGCACGAGGGGGGGTGAGCAGTACTTC.